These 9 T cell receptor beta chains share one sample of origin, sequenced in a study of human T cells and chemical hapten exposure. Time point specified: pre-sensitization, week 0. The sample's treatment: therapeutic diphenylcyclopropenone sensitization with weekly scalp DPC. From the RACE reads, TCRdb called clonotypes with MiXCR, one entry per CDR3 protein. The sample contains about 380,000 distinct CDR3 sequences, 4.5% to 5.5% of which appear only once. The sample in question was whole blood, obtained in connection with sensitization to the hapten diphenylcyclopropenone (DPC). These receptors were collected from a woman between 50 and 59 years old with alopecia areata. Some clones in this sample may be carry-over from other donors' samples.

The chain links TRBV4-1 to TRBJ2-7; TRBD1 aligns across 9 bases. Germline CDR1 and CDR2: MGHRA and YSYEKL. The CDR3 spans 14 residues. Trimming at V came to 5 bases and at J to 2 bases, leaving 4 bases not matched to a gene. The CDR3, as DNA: TGCGCCAGCAGCTCGGACAGGGGAGCCTACGAGCAGTACTTC. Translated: CASSSDRGAYEQYF.

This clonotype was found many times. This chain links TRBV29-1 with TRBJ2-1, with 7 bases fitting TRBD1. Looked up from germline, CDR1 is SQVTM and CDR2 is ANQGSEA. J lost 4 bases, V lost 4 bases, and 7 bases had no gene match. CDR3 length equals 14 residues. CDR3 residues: CSVVKGGLYNEQFF. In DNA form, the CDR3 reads TGCAGCGTTGTGAAAGGGGGCTTGTACAATGAGCAGTTCTTC.

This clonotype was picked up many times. The CDR3 here is CASSVSPSGDYEQYF. As DNA, the CDR3 is TGTGCCAGCAGCGTCTCACCCTCGGGGGACTACGAGCAGTACTTC. This chain connects TRBV9 to TRBJ2-7; TRBD2 might be the D (6 bases). Germline V gene lookup returns CDR1 SGDLS and CDR2 YYNGEE. Trimming took 2 bases from V and 3 from J, leaving 15 bases between them. The CDR3 runs 15 residues.

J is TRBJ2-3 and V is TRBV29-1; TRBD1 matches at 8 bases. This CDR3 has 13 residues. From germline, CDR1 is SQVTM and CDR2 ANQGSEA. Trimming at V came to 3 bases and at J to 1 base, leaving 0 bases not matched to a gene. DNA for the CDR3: TGCAGCGTTGAGGACAGGGGCACAGATACGCAGTATTTT. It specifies CSVEDRGTDTQYF.

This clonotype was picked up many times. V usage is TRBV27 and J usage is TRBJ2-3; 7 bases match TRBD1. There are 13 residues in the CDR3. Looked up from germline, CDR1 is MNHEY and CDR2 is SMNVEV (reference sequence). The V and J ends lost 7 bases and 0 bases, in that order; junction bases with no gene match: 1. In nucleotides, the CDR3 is TGTGCCAGCATGGGACAGAGCACAGATACGCAGTATTTT. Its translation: CASMGQSTDTQYF.

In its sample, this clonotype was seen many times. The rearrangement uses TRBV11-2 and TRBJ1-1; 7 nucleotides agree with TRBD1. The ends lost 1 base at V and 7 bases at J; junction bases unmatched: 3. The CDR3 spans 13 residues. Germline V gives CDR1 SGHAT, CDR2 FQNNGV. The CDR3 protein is CASSLGTGVEAFF. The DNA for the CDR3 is TGTGCCAGCAGCTTAGGGACAGGCGTTGAAGCTTTCTTT. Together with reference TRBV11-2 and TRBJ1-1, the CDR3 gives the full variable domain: EAGVAQSPRYKIIEKRQSVAFWCNPISGHATLYWYQQILGQGPKLLIQFQNNGVVDDSQLPKDRFSAERLKGVDSTLKIQPAKLEDSAVYLCASSLGTGVEAFFGQGTRLTVV.

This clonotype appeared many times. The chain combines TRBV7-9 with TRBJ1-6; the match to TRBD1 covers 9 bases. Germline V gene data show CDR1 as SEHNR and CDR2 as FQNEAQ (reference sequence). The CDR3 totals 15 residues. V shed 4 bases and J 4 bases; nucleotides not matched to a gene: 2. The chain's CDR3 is CASSSGQGYNSPLHF. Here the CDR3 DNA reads TGTGCCAGCAGCTCGGGACAGGGTTATAATTCACCCCTCCACTTT.

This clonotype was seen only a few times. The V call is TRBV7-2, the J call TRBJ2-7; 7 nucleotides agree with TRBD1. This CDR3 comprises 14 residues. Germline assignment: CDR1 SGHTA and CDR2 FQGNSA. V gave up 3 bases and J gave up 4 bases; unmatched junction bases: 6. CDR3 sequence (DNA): TGTGCCAGCAGCTTTAGGCAGGGGGAATACGAGCAGTACTTC. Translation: CASSFRQGEYEQYF.

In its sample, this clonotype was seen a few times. The CDR3 loop is CASGTSGSMQYF. The DNA of the CDR3 is TGCGCCAGCGGGACTAGCGGGAGCATGCAGTATTTT. This chain uses TRBV4-1 with TRBJ2-3; TRBD2 matches 14 bases. With V trimmed by 8 bases and J by 11 bases, 3 bases remained unmatched. Germline V gives CDR1 MGHRA, CDR2 YSYEKL. The CDR3 length is 12 residues.